This T cell receptor beta chain emerged from a study of CD8+ T cells in alopecia areata. Study outcomes and limitations: For lesional scalp, especially alopecia totalis/universalis, clonality was higher than in normal scalp. Compared with mice, patients displayed less clear TCR sharing, possibly for HLA-related reasons.

This clone came up a few times. Antigen specificity is unknown. Genes here carry mouse names. The sequence runs out 4 residues before the end of the CDR3; the remainder is reconstructed from the germline J gene. After pooling, cutaneous lymph node cells were sorted with CD4, CD8alpha, NKG2D, NKG2ACE and other markers. The CDR3 spans 15 residues. In germline, CDR1 is NSHNY, CDR2 SYGAGN. Trimming took 2 bases from V and 4 from J; bases not matched to a gene: 5. The sequencing template was cDNA reverse transcribed from extracted RNA. Assay: immunoSEQ multiplex PCR; the TCRdb copy retains only in-frame clones and omits some. Listed for the sample are 200,000 to 300,000 clones, none seen a single time.

This TCR derives from a C3H/HeJ mouse with alopecia areata. This mouse strain has H2-k as its MHC haplotype. Sequenced sample: CD4+ T cells sorted from a lymph node. The V call is TRBV13-1, the J call TRBJ2-1; TRBD2 agrees at 8 bases. Incomplete CDR3 DNA: TGTGCCAGCAGTGAGAGGACTGGGAAATATGCT. Protein: CASSERTGKYA. In full, the CDR3 reads CASSERTGKYAEQFF.